This is a list of T cell receptor beta chains from one sample in a study of metastatic and nonmetastatic thyroid tumors. TCRdb re-called the PCR reads via MiXCR. The profile covers 23,000 or so clones, with about 28% appearing a single time and 14% taken by the ten largest. The source material was tumor tissue. Receptor source: a male donor with papillary thyroid cancer or a benign thyroid nodule (not recorded which). Some clones in this sample may be carry-over from other donors' samples. CDR3s include the opening cysteine and the closing phenylalanine or tryptophan. D genes are given only for firm matches. Clone size is not always given. Where it is, it says once, few, many or a class for expanded clones.

D	V	J	size	DNA	CDR3
-	TRBV20-1	TRBJ1-4	-	TGCAGTACTAGAGATCGCCCAACAGACCTTCTGTTTTTT	CSTRDRPTDLLFF
-	TRBV30	TRBJ1-1	-	TGTGCCTGGGATATCAGGGGCCTCCAAGGGGCTTTCTTT	CAWDIRGLQGAFF
-	TRBV20-1	TRBJ2-7	-	TGCAGTGCTAGAGAGACATACCAGGGCCACGAGCAGTACTTC	CSARETYQGHEQYF
-	TRBV28	TRBJ2-7	few	TGTGCCACCAGCTCAGGGACCTACGAGCAGTACTTC	CATSSGTYEQYF
TRBD2	TRBV19	TRBJ2-7	-	TGTGCCAGTAGTTCCTCGCGGGAGGACTCCTACGAGCAGTACTTC	CASSSSREDSYEQYF
-	TRBV28	TRBJ1-3	few	TGTGCCAGCAGTTTCAACACGGGCCTCAGGAGCGGAAACACCATATATTTT	CASSFNTGLRSGNTIYF
-	TRBV5-1	TRBJ1-1	-	TGCGCCAGCAGCGGGGGACACCCTTCTGAAGCTTTCTTT	CASSGGHPSEAFF
TRBD1	TRBV6-1	TRBJ1-5	few	TGTGCCAGCAGAAGGGGACAGGGAGATTCTGGTCAGCCCCAGCATTTT	CASRRGQGDSGQPQHF
TRBD2	TRBV2	TRBJ2-3	many	TGTGCCAGCTCCAGGACTAGCGGGAGCACAGATACGCAGTATTTT	CASSRTSGSTDTQYF
-	TRBV2	TRBJ1-2	-	TGTGCCAGCAGTACGGACCAGTTCTATGGCTACACCTTC	CASSTDQFYGYTF
-	TRBV12-3/TRBV12-4	TRBJ1-2	-	TGTGCCAGCACCCCCCGGGGTGAGGGCTACACCTTC	CASTPRGEGYTF
TRBD2	TRBV5-1	TRBJ2-7	many	TGCGCCAGTGCCTCTAGCGGACCCTACGAGCAGTACTTC	CASASSGPYEQYF
TRBD2	TRBV28	TRBJ2-3	-	TGTGCCAGCAGCCTATTAACTAGCGGGCAAATCACAGATACGCAGTATTTT	CASSLLTSGQITDTQYF
-	TRBV12-3/TRBV12-4	TRBJ2-7	many	TGTGCCAGCAGTCTGGGACATATTCGCGACGAGCAGTACTTC	CASSLGHIRDEQYF
-	TRBV20-1	TRBJ2-2	-	TGCAGTGCTAGGTGGGGCGGTCCGAACACCGGGGAGCTGTTTTTT	CSARWGGPNTGELFF
TRBD1	TRBV15	TRBJ2-5	many	TGTGCCACCCGGGACAGGGGGCAGGAGGAGACCCAGTACTTC	CATRDRGQEETQYF
-	TRBV11-3	TRBJ2-5	once	TGTGCCAGCAGCTCCCTTCGGACGGGCCCAATAGGGACCCAGTACTTC	CASSSLRTGPIGTQYF
-	TRBV5-1	TRBJ2-5	-	TGTGCCAGCATCTTGGTCGGGGAAGAGACCCAGTACTTC	CASILVGEETQYF
TRBD2	TRBV5-1	TRBJ2-5	-	TGCGCCAGCAGATTAGACTTCCGGGAGGGGCTAGAGACCCAGTACTTC	CASRLDFREGLETQYF
-	TRBV10-3	TRBJ1-5	-	TGTGCCATCAGTGCCACATGGCGCGGACAGCCCCAGCATTTT	CAISATWRGQPQHF
-	TRBV2	TRBJ1-6	medium-sized	TGTGCCAGCAGTGTCCCCGTAGGGGGTATTTCACCCCTCCACTTT	CASSVPVGGISPLHF
-	TRBV11-3	TRBJ2-3	-	TGTGCCAGCAGCTTCGGGCACAGGGGCACAGATACGCAGTATTTT	CASSFGHRGTDTQYF
TRBD1	TRBV13	TRBJ1-1	many	TGTGCCAGCTTACCGGGACAGGCGGAAACTGAAGCTTTCTTT	CASLPGQAETEAFF
-	TRBV7-6	TRBJ2-2	many	TGTGCCAGCAGCTTAGACTCTCTCACCGGGGAGCTGTTTTTT	CASSLDSLTGELFF
-	TRBV4-1	TRBJ2-7	-	TGCGCCAGCAGCCAACGCTCGGGGGCGAGCGGTTTCGACGTAGGAGAGCAGTACTTC	CASSQRSGASGFDVGEQYF
-	TRBV12-3/TRBV12-4	TRBJ1-2	few	TGTGCCAGCAGTTTAGAAGGGACCGTAAACTATGGCTACGCCTTC	CASSLEGTVNYGYAF
-	TRBV5-1	TRBJ1-3	-	TGCGCCAGCAGCTTGTCACATGGGCAAGGAAACACCATATATTTT	CASSLSHGQGNTIYF
-	TRBV5-1	TRBJ2-3	large	TGCGCCAGCAGCTTACAGGGAGTTGGAGATACGCAGTATTTT	CASSLQGVGDTQYF
-	TRBV11-3	TRBJ1-6	-	TGTGCCAGCAGCTTAGGCGTTGATTCACCCCTCCACTTT	CASSLGVDSPLHF
-	TRBV6-5	TRBJ1-1	medium-sized	TGTGCCAGCAGTTACTCGCGACCGGGAGGCACTGAAGCTTTCTTT	CASSYSRPGGTEAFF
-	TRBV30	TRBJ1-5	-	TGTGCCTGGAGTGTATCGCGGGGTCAGCCCCAGCATTTT	CAWSVSRGQPQHF
-	TRBV20-1	TRBJ2-1	many	TGCAGTGCTAGACAGGTAGACTCCTACAGTGAGCAGTTCTTC	CSARQVDSYSEQFF
-	TRBV12-3/TRBV12-4	TRBJ1-6	many	TGTGCCAGCAGTCACCGGACAAAAAATTCACCCCTCCACTTT	CASSHRTKNSPLHF
-	TRBV19	TRBJ1-1	-	TGTGCCAGTACCTCATTCTCAGAGAACACTGAAGCTTTCTTT	CASTSFSENTEAFF
-	TRBV11-1	TRBJ2-5	-	TGTGCCAGCAGCCAGGACACCTACCAAGAGACCCAGTACTTC	CASSQDTYQETQYF
-	TRBV4-2	TRBJ1-3	-	TGTGCCAGCAGCCAAGATAGGATAGGGGCAGCCGGAAACACCATATATTTT	CASSQDRIGAAGNTIYF
-	TRBV20-1	TRBJ1-1	-	TGCAGTGCTAGAGTATTGTTGGAAGTTAACACTGGAGCTTTCTTT	CSARVLLEVNTGAFF
-	TRBV28	TRBJ2-1	-	TGTGCCAGCAGGAACAGCGGGACACTCTGGAATGAGCAGTTCTTC	CASRNSGTLWNEQFF
-	TRBV6-1	TRBJ1-1	medium-sized	TGTGCCAGCCAAAGACCGGGGAACACTGAAGCTTTCTTT	CASQRPGNTEAFF
-	TRBV29-1	TRBJ2-5	many	TGCAGCGTTCCCCTGGGCGGAGAGACCCAGTACTTC	CSVPLGGETQYF
TRBD1	TRBV7-9	TRBJ2-2	-	TGTGCCAGCAGCCTGGGACAGGGGGCTGAGGGGGAGCTGTTTTTT	CASSLGQGAEGELFF
-	TRBV20-1	TRBJ2-6	-	TGCAGTGCTAGAGCGGGGGAGGTGCCGGTAACTGGGGCCAACGTCCTGACTTTC	CSARAGEVPVTGANVLTF
-	TRBV29-1	TRBJ1-1	many	TGCAGCTTCCGGGGACAAACTGAAGCTTTCTTT	CSFRGQTEAFF
TRBD1	TRBV20-1	TRBJ2-7	-	TGCAGTGCTAGAGATCCTCGGCCAGGGGGCCGTGAGCAGTACTTC	CSARDPRPGGREQYF
-	TRBV30	TRBJ2-7	-	TGTGCCTGGAGTAGGCAGTCGTCCTTTCGATGGGAGCAGTACTTC	CAWSRQSSFRWEQYF
-	TRBV6-1	TRBJ2-3	few	TGTGCCACAATGACCGGGGGTAGCCCAGATACGCAGTATTTT	CATMTGGSPDTQYF
TRBD2	TRBV2	TRBJ2-7	few	TGTGCCAGCAGTGAACTAGCGGGAGGTGACGAGCAGTACTTC	CASSELAGGDEQYF
-	TRBV5-1	TRBJ2-7	medium-sized	TGCGCCAGCAGCGCGAGTTCCTACGAGCAGTACTTC	CASSASSYEQYF
-	TRBV7-9	TRBJ1-6	few	TGTGCCAGCAGCTTAAACTATTCACCCCTCCACTTT	CASSLNYSPLHF
TRBD1	TRBV6-2/TRBV6-3	TRBJ2-2	-	TGTGCCAGCAGTTCCGGGACAGGTGCGAACTGGGAACTGTTTTTT	CASSSGTGANWELFF
-	TRBV7-2	TRBJ2-7	-	TGTGCCAGCAGCCTCGTGCCTCTCTACGAGCAGTACTTC	CASSLVPLYEQYF
-	TRBV20-1	TRBJ2-7	few	TGCATTGCTAGTTCCCGGGGAGACCCAAAGGGACGGTACGAGCAGTACTTC	CIASSRGDPKGRYEQYF
-	TRBV4-2	TRBJ1-2	-	TGTGCCAGCAGCCAAGAGGTCCGAAGAAGCTATGGCTACACCTTC	CASSQEVRRSYGYTF
-	TRBV6-1	TRBJ1-6	medium-sized	TGTGCCAGCTGTAGGGGTCATAATTCACCCCTCCACTTT	CASCRGHNSPLHF
-	TRBV30	TRBJ1-5	many	TGTGCCTGGGGGGATAGCAATCAGCCCCAGCATTTT	CAWGDSNQPQHF
TRBD1	TRBV5-1	TRBJ2-7	-	TGCGCCAGCAGCTTGGGGGACAGGGGCTACGAGCAGTACTTC	CASSLGDRGYEQYF
-	TRBV28	TRBJ2-1	few	TGTGCCAGCAGTTTAGTCGGGAGATACAATGAGCAGTTCTTC	CASSLVGRYNEQFF
-	TRBV12-3/TRBV12-4	TRBJ1-1	-	TGTGCCAGCAGTTTAACAAAGACCATGAACACTGAATCTTTCTTT	CASSLTKTMNTESFF
-	TRBV6-1	TRBJ2-3	many	TGTGCCAGCAGACACTTGAGAGGGGGTGCGCAGTATTTT	CASRHLRGGAQYF